Following are 5 T cell receptor beta chains from one sample sequenced in a study of Graves' ophthalmopathy and Graves' hyperthyroidism. Amplification targeted the TCR beta CDR3 regions, with RNA transcripts as the source material. Scientists carried out first-round RT-PCR using HTBI primers and then a second-round multiplex PCR. TCRdb fed the multiplex PCR reads into MiXCR, producing one record per CDR3 protein. The table shows 150,000 or so distinct CDR3 sequences, with more than 30% occurring only once. Source material: peripheral blood. Receptors were obtained from a woman in her forties with Graves' ophthalmopathy.

This clonotype was recorded many times. The gene calls are TRBV12-3 or TRBV12-4 and TRBJ2-7; 8 nucleotides line up with TRBD1. Trimming cost V 6 bases and J 5 bases; bases outside gene matches: 9. The CDR3 contains 14 residues. Here the CDR3 DNA reads TGTGCCAGCAGCCCACTAGGACAGGGAAACGAGCAGTACTTC. It encodes CASSPLGQGNEQYF.

This clonotype showed up just a few times. The CDR3 is CATTSSYEQYF. Written as DNA, the CDR3 is TGTGCCACAACGAGCTCCTACGAGCAGTACTTC. The genes are TRBV28 and TRBJ2-7, with D hard to call. CDR3 length: 11 residues. Trimming stripped 10 bases from V and 0 bases from J, with 7 bases between. Germline values: CDR1 MDHEN, CDR2 SYDVKM.

This clonotype was found many times. This chain links TRBV19 with TRBJ1-6; D is ambiguous. Trimming cost V 3 bases and J 10 bases, with 7 bases left between them. CDR3 size: 12 residues. Germline assignment: CDR1 LNHDA and CDR2 SQIVND (reference sequence). This chain's CDR3 is CASSIGNSPLHF. The CDR3 DNA reads TGTGCCAGTAGTATCGGCAACTCACCCCTCCACTTT.

This clonotype was picked up many times. The chain recombines TRBV20-1 with TRBJ2-2; 7 bases align to TRBD2. Looked up from germline, CDR1 is DFQATT and CDR2 is SNEGSKA (reference sequence). The CDR3 runs 16 residues. V lost 0 bases, J lost 3 bases, and 7 bases stayed unmatched. Written as DNA, the CDR3 is TGCAGTGCTAGAGATCCCCGAAGCGGGGACACCGGGGAGCTGTTTTTT. It is translated as CSARDPRSGDTGELFF.

The chain links TRBV6-2 or TRBV6-3 to TRBJ1-5; D not certain. This CDR3 comprises 13 residues. Deletions cut 2 bases from V and 8 bases from J, with 10 bases between. The germline V gene has CDR1 MNHEY and CDR2 SVGEGT. The CDR3 sequence is CASSYRVFEPQHF. CDR3 bases: TGTGCCAGCAGTTACCGGGTTTTTGAGCCCCAGCATTTT.